These 15 T cell receptor beta chains were sequenced from one sample in a study of blood T cell repertoires in COVID-19. Method: immunoSEQ multiplex PCR; TCRdb's copy keeps in-frame clones and lacks some. The table includes under 200,000 clones, around 82% detected once. Material for sequencing was peripheral blood. The receptors shown here come from a woman aged 80 or over with acute or convalescent COVID-19.

This clone was observed a single time. The chain joins TRBV6-4 to TRBJ2-5; 10 bases match TRBD2. Germline V gene data show CDR1 as MRHNA and CDR2 as SNTAGT. Trimming took 3 bases from V and 4 from J; bases not matched to a gene: 11. The length of the CDR3 is 17 residues. The CDR3 sequence: CASSETESGGAGETQYF. Here the CDR3 DNA reads TGTGCCAGCAGTGAAACGGAAAGCGGGGGGGCCGGAGAGACCCAGTACTTC.

V usage is TRBV13 and J usage is TRBJ2-1; tentative D call: TRBD1 (5 bases). Germline CDR1 and CDR2: PRHDT and FYEKMQ (reference sequence). V was cut by 5 bases and J by 9 bases, with 11 bases left in between. CDR3 length: 12 amino acids. The CDR3 nucleotides are TGTGCCAGCAGCGCCGACAGAAGTGAGCAGTTCTTC. Translating it yields CASSADRSEQFF.

The chain combines TRBV7-9 with TRBJ2-2, with D tentatively TRBD2 (6 bases). The V gene's germline CDR1 is SEHNR and CDR2 FQNEAQ (reference sequence). The CDR3 spans 16 residues. Trimming removed 1 base at V and 1 base at J, with 10 bases between. The CDR3 DNA reads as TGTGCCAGCAGCTTAGGCGCGGGGATGAACACCGGGGAGCTGTTTTTT. This translates into CASSLGAGMNTGELFF.

This rearrangement joins TRBV2 to TRBJ2-5, with D perhaps TRBD1 (6 bases). CDR1 and CDR2 from the germline V gene are SNHLY and FYNNEI. V was shortened by 4 bases and J by 7 bases, with 13 bases between the two germline ends. The CDR3 loop spans 13 amino acids. Written as DNA, the CDR3 is TGTGCCAGCAGTGGACAGGCGGACGGGACCCAGTACTTC. Residues: CASSGQADGTQYF.

The V call is TRBV5-1, the J call TRBJ2-7; maybe TRBD1 (5 bases). V lost 4 bases, J lost 2 bases, and 10 bases lay in between. CDR3 length: 13 residues. The germline CDR1 and CDR2 sequences are SGHRS and YFSETQ. In nucleotides, the CDR3 is TGCGCCAGCAGCATACAACAGGCCTACGAGCAGTACTTC. Amino acids: CASSIQQAYEQYF. The full variable domain, its missing parts supplied by reference TRBV5-1 and TRBJ2-7, is KAGVTQTPRYLIKTRGQQVTLSCSPISGHRSVSWYQQTPGQGLQFLFEYFSETQRNKGNFPGRFSGRQFSNSRSEMNVSTLELGDSALYLCASSIQQAYEQYFGPGTRLTVT.

This chain uses TRBV12-3 or TRBV12-4 with TRBJ1-2; D perhaps matches TRBD1 (5 bases). Trimming pared 6 bases from V and 8 bases from J, leaving 10 bases between. This CDR3 contains 11 residues. The CDR3 region has the DNA TGTGCCAGCAGGGGGCAGGGCGGCTACACCTTC. It translates to CASRGQGGYTF.

This clone was seen more than once but under ten times. The DNA for the CDR3 is TGTGCCAGCAGCTCGACTTCCCGAGGGCGACAGGGAGCGAGAAACACCATATATTTT. Encoded protein: CASSSTSRGRQGARNTIYF. This sequence joins TRBV7-2 and TRBJ1-3, with 7 bases lining up with TRBD1. The germline gives CDR1 SGHTA, CDR2 FQGNSA. This CDR3 is built from 19 residues. The ends lost 4 bases at V and 5 bases at J; junction bases unmatched: 20.

The CDR3 bases are TGCGCCAGCAGCCAAGAACCTAGCGGGGTAGAAAACATTCAGTACTTC. It encodes CASSQEPSGVENIQYF. This chain uses TRBV4-3 with TRBJ2-4, with TRBD2 matching 9 bases. Germline CDR1 LGHNA, CDR2 YSLEER. This CDR3 has 16 amino acids. V lost 0 bases, J lost 5 bases, and 5 bases stayed unmatched.

V is TRBV19 and J is TRBJ2-3, with D maybe TRBD1 (5 bases). Germline loops: CDR1 LNHDA, CDR2 SQIVND (reference sequence). The CDR3 is made up of 17 amino acids. V was cut by 2 bases and J by 2 bases, with 17 bases left in between. DNA for the CDR3: TGTGCCAGTAGTATAATTAGGGGCAGTACCTCCACAGATACGCAGTATTTT. Protein product: CASSIIRGSTSTDTQYF.

The rearrangement uses TRBV18 and TRBJ1-1; D is possibly TRBD1 (6 bases). The V gene lost 5 bases and the J gene lost 0 bases, with 10 bases spanning the gap. Looked up from germline, CDR1 is KGHSH and CDR2 is LQKENI. The CDR3 sequence is 14 residues long. The CDR3: CASSKDSLNTEAFF. In DNA form, the CDR3 reads TGTGCCAGCTCAAAGGACAGTTTGAACACTGAAGCTTTCTTT.

The chain employs TRBV18 and TRBJ2-3; 10 nucleotides align to TRBD2. Germline V CDR1 and CDR2: KGHSH, LQKENI. Losses at the gene ends were 1 base for V and 0 bases for J; bases not matched to a gene: 1. The CDR3 loop spans 16 amino acids. The CDR3 DNA follows: TGTGCCAGCTCACCACTAGCGGGAGGCAGCACAGATACGCAGTATTTT. Residues: CASSPLAGGSTDTQYF.

This clone is a singleton in its sample. The chain joins TRBV25-1 to TRBJ1-1, with TRBD1 as a possible D gene (6 bases). Germline V lookup: CDR1 MGHDK, CDR2 SYGVNS. The CDR3 has 11 amino acids. V was pared by 4 bases and J by 8 bases, with 8 bases between. The CDR3 DNA is TGTGCCAGCAGTGGGGGGCTGGAAGCTTTCTTT. This codes for CASSGGLEAFF.

This chain uses TRBV4-3 with TRBJ2-4; 9 nucleotides align to TRBD1. Trimming removed 4 bases from V and 9 bases from J; junction bases left unmatched: 7. The CDR3 runs 14 residues. Looked up from germline, CDR1 is LGHNA and CDR2 is YSLEER. CDR3 coding DNA: TGCGCCAGCAGCCGCCGAACAGGGGGCGCCATTCAGTACTTC. Amino acid sequence: CASSRRTGGAIQYF.

The rearrangement joins TRBV24-1 to TRBJ1-3; 7 bases align to TRBD1. V gave up 1 base and J gave up 0 bases; unmatched junction bases: 14. The CDR3 is 20 amino acids. Germline lookup yields CDR1 KGHDR and CDR2 SFDVKD. CDR3 DNA: TGTGCCACCAGTGATTTCACGAAGGGGCCGGGACAGACCTCTGGAAACACCATATATTTT. Residues: CATSDFTKGPGQTSGNTIYF.

This chain uses TRBV6-2 or TRBV6-3 with TRBJ1-5; 11 positions match TRBD1. The J segment lost 3 bases and the V segment lost 2 bases, leaving 3 bases of the junction unmatched. CDR1 is MNHEY and CDR2 is SVGEGT in the germline V gene. The CDR3 extends over 16 amino acids. The CDR3 DNA sequence: TGTGCCAGCAGTTACGGGACAGGGGGACCCAATCAGCCCCAGCATTTT. Amino acid sequence: CASSYGTGGPNQPQHF.